The entry that follows covers one T cell receptor (beta chain) sequence. Its antigen is still unknown. This sample stems from a study of cytomegalovirus exposure and HLA in healthy donors. Broader study findings: A later analysis linked fewer than 20,000 TCR beta sequences to HLA alleles at 0.05 false discovery rate. In a later analysis, TCR beta V- and J-gene trimming was associated with a missense DCLRE1C variant.

Primers: 60 Vbeta forward and 13 Jbeta reverse. Using immunoSEQ multiplex PCR, the repertoire was profiled, and TCRdb retains in-frame clones only, with some absent. The sample carries under 200,000 clones, roughly 84% recorded once. The CDR3 length is 14 residues. Trimming at V came to 5 bases and at J to 7 bases, leaving 10 bases not matched to a gene. Looked up from germline, CDR1 is SGHTA and CDR2 is FQGNSA. The source of this sequence is a man aged 18 to 30 in good health and CMV-seronegative. Sequencing was done on a sample of PBMCs. V usage is TRBV7-2 and J usage is TRBJ2-7; 8 nucleotides align to TRBD1. The CDR3 protein is CASSPATGVGEQYF. The CDR3, as DNA: TGTGCCAGCAGCCCCGCGACAGGGGTTGGAGAGCAGTACTTC.